These 17 T cell receptor beta chains were sequenced from one sample in a study of T cell responses to AZD1222 COVID-19 vaccine. Method: immunoSEQ multiplex PCR; TCRdb's copy keeps in-frame clones and lacks some. The sample contains around 130,000 clones, approximately 93% of which appear only once. Sample: peripheral blood, taken on day 0 of AZD1222 vaccination. The source of these receptors is an adult in good health.

The V call is TRBV19, the J call TRBJ1-1; a weak D match, TRBD1 (5 bases). The V and J ends lost 5 bases and 5 bases respectively, with 18 bases between them. CDR3 length: 15 amino acids. Germline CDR1 reads LNHDA; CDR2 reads SQIVND (reference sequence). The CDR3 protein is CASSPYWGEGTEAFF. The CDR3 nucleotides are TGTGCCAGTAGTCCCTATTGGGGGGAGGGGACTGAAGCTTTCTTT. The full variable domain, rest sourced from reference TRBV19 and TRBJ1-1, is DGGITQSPKYLFRKEGQNVTLSCEQNLNHDAMYWYRQDPGQGLRLIYYSQIVNDFQKGDIAEGYSVSREKKESFPLTVTSAQKNPTAFYLCASSPYWGEGTEAFFGQGTRLTVV.

The chain uses TRBV7-8 and TRBJ1-5; D gene ambiguous. Germline CDR1 reads SGHVS; CDR2 reads FQNEAQ. V dropped 3 bases and J dropped 4 bases, with 13 bases sitting between them. CDR3 length: 15 residues. CDR3 region: CASSLLSGFNQPQHF. Here the CDR3 DNA reads TGTGCCAGCAGCTTGTTGTCGGGTTTTAATCAGCCCCAGCATTTT. The full variable domain, with the rest looked up from reference TRBV7-8 and TRBJ1-5, is GAGVSQSPRYKVAKRGQDVALRCDPISGHVSLFWYQQALGQGPEFLTYFQNEAQLDKSGLPSDRFFAERPEGSVSTLKIQRTQQEDSAVYLCASSLLSGFNQPQHFGDGTRLSIL.

The chain employs TRBV5-1 and TRBJ2-5; D may be TRBD1 (5 bases). Germline CDR1 reads SGHRS; CDR2 reads YFSETQ. V was trimmed by 4 bases and J by 4 bases, leaving 14 bases between them. CDR3 length: 14 residues. The CDR3 region has the DNA TGCGCCAGCAGCCCCCCAGGGTTGGGAGAGACCCAGTACTTC. It translates to CASSPPGLGETQYF.

The V and J genes are TRBV9 and TRBJ2-3, with D perhaps matching TRBD1 (6 bases). The germline V and J ends were trimmed by 2 bases and 8 bases, with 18 bases remaining between them. CDR1 and CDR2 (germline): SGDLS, YYNGEE. The CDR3 extends over 15 amino acids. The CDR3 loop reads CASSVIQDSRGTQYF. The CDR3 coding sequence is TGTGCCAGCAGCGTGATACAGGACAGCAGGGGTACGCAGTATTTT.

The chain joins TRBV6-5 to TRBJ2-7; D remains unclear. Trimming took 6 bases from V and 3 from J, leaving 18 bases between them. The V gene's germline CDR1 is MNHEY and CDR2 SVGAGI. The CDR3 loop spans 15 amino acids. CDR3 sequence: CASRAPPVSYYEQYF. In DNA form, the CDR3 reads TGTGCCAGCAGGGCCCCCCCGGTGTCCTACTACGAGCAGTACTTC.

CDR3 sequence reads: CASRPTGSAYGYTF. The CDR3 DNA reads TGTGCCAGCAGACCGACAGGGAGCGCCTATGGCTACACCTTC. V and J are TRBV6-4 and TRBJ1-2; TRBD1 matches at 7 bases. This CDR3 spans 14 amino acids. CDR1 MRHNA and CDR2 SNTAGT come from the germline V gene. The trim removed 6 bases at V and 4 bases at J, leaving 8 bases unmatched.

V usage is TRBV5-1 and J usage is TRBJ2-7, with 12 bases that match TRBD2. The CDR3 sequence is 18 residues long. Looked up from germline, CDR1 is SGHRS and CDR2 is YFSETQ. Trimming at V came to 0 bases and at J to 3 bases, leaving 10 bases not matched to a gene. The chain's CDR3 is CASSLAWGRLAGVYEQYF. Written as DNA, the CDR3 is TGCGCCAGCAGCTTGGCCTGGGGAAGACTAGCGGGAGTCTACGAGCAGTACTTC.

The chain is built from TRBV6-1 and TRBJ1-6; 7 bases fit TRBD1. V was clipped by 2 bases and J by 9 bases; unmatched bases: 4. Germline lookup yields CDR1 MNHNS and CDR2 SASEGT. This CDR3 has 14 amino acids. CDR3 in amino acids: CASSESGGRSPLHF. In DNA form, the CDR3 reads TGTGCCAGCAGTGAATCAGGGGGACGTTCACCCCTCCACTTT.

The V and J genes are TRBV7-3 and TRBJ2-5; weak D call: TRBD2 (5 bases). The CDR3 runs 11 residues. Trimming shortened V by 3 bases and J by 7 bases, and 6 bases separated the two germline ends. Germline values: CDR1 SGHTA, CDR2 FQGTGA. This CDR3 reads CASSFGGTQYF. CDR3 DNA: TGTGCCAGCAGCTTTGGAGGGACCCAGTACTTC.

The chain employs TRBV28 and TRBJ1-5; 11 nucleotides line up with TRBD1. Germline CDR1 reads MDHEN; CDR2 reads SYDVKM. The trim removed 3 bases at V and 3 bases at J, leaving 10 bases unmatched. The CDR3 extends over 18 amino acids. The CDR3 DNA reads as TGTGCCAGCAGTTTCCAGACCGGGACAGGGGGGGTCAATCAGCCCCAGCATTTT. It encodes CASSFQTGTGGVNQPQHF.

The chain joins TRBV5-6 to TRBJ1-3, with TRBD1 as a possible D gene (6 bases). The CDR3 runs 17 residues. Germline loops: CDR1 SGHDT, CDR2 YYEEEE. V shed 4 bases and J shed 0 bases, with 17 bases lying between them. CDR3 sequence: CASSPLGGGRSGNTIYF. CDR3 sequence (DNA): TGTGCCAGCAGCCCCCTCGGCGGGGGCCGCTCTGGAAACACCATATATTTT.

The chain uses TRBV12-5 and TRBJ1-2, with D hard to call. Germline CDR1 is LGHNT and CDR2 is FRNRAP. The CDR3 is 12 residues long. The germline V and J ends were trimmed by 4 bases and 8 bases, with 11 bases remaining between them. CDR3 in DNA: TGTGCTAGTGGTTGGGAACAGAGCGGCTACACCTTC. As protein: CASGWEQSGYTF.

This rearrangement joins TRBV6-5 to TRBJ2-5, with D tentatively TRBD2 (6 bases). Germline V lookup: CDR1 MNHEY, CDR2 SVGAGI. The CDR3 spans 12 residues. The V gene lost 6 bases and the J gene lost 5 bases, with 10 bases spanning the gap. CDR3 protein: CASREGKETQYF. The CDR3 nucleotides are TGTGCCAGCAGGGAGGGGAAGGAGACCCAGTACTTC.

The chain links TRBV3-1 (or the pseudogene TRBV3-2) to TRBJ2-1; a possible D gene is TRBD2 (5 bases). Trimming cost V 4 bases and J 0 bases, with 13 bases left between them. In germline, CDR1 is LGHDT, CDR2 YNNKEL (reference sequence). This CDR3 contains 16 residues. Here the CDR3 reads CASSRPVAGSYNEQFF. The CDR3 DNA reads as TGTGCCAGCAGCCGACCCGTGGCGGGCTCCTACAATGAGCAGTTCTTC.

The gene calls are TRBV20-1 and TRBJ1-2; a possible D gene is TRBD1 (6 bases). CDR3 size: 14 residues. The ends were cut back, 3 bases at V and 7 bases at J, with 18 bases in the middle. Germline V gives CDR1 DFQATT, CDR2 SNEGSKA (reference sequence). DNA for the CDR3: TGCAGTGCTAGTCTTTCAGGGGACGTATCTGGCTACACCTTC. This sequence encodes CSASLSGDVSGYTF.

This sequence joins TRBV7-8 and TRBJ2-3, with TRBD2 matching 9 bases. Germline V gene data show CDR1 as SGHVS and CDR2 as FQNEAQ. V was pared by 3 bases and J by 1 base, with 2 bases of the junction left unmatched. This CDR3 comprises 15 residues. CDR3 nucleotides: TGTGCCAGCAGCTTTAGACTAGCGGGCACAGATACGCAGTATTTT. It encodes CASSFRLAGTDTQYF.

The rearrangement joins TRBV7-2 to TRBJ2-3; 9 bases map to TRBD2. This CDR3 spans 19 amino acids. V was clipped by 5 bases and J by 2 bases; unmatched bases: 17. Germline-derived CDR1 and CDR2 are SGHTA and FQGNSA. As DNA, the CDR3 is TGTGCCAGCAGCCCCCAGGGGGGCGATAGCGGGGGCTACACAGATACGCAGTATTTT. Translated, it gives CASSPQGGDSGGYTDTQYF.